Each of the 3 T cell receptor beta chains below was sequenced from the same sample in a study of cytomegalovirus exposure and HLA in healthy donors. In the PCR, 60 Vbeta and 13 Jbeta primers were used. The protocol was immunoSEQ multiplex PCR, while the TCRdb copy is restricted to in-frame clones and leaves out a portion. The table has under 250,000 clones, around 85% seen once. The sequencing input was PBMCs. These receptors were obtained from a man between 45 and 60 years old in good health and CMV-seronegative.

The V and J genes are TRBV28 and TRBJ1-6, with TRBD1 as a possible D gene (5 bases). CDR1 and CDR2 (germline): MDHEN, SYDVKM. The CDR3 has 15 amino acids. The V gene lost 3 bases and the J gene lost 3 bases, with 9 bases spanning the gap. CDR3 sequence reads: CASSLEGNYNSPLHF. Here the CDR3 DNA reads TGTGCCAGCAGTTTGGAGGGGAACTATAATTCACCCCTCCACTTT. The complete variable domain, with remaining parts taken from reference TRBV28 and TRBJ1-6, reads DVKVTQSSRYLVKRTGEKVFLECVQDMDHENMFWYRQDPGLGLRLIYFSYDVKMKEKGDIPEGYSVSREKKERFSLILESASTNQTSMYLCASSLEGNYNSPLHFGNGTRLTVT.

The chain carries TRBV4-2 and TRBJ2-7; D gene uncertain. Germline CDR1 LGHNA, CDR2 YNFKEQ. CDR3 length equals 15 residues. V was trimmed by 0 bases and J by 5 bases, leaving 14 bases between them. The CDR3 region has the DNA TGTGCCAGCAGCCAAGAGTCACTCCCCCTCCACGAGCAGTACTTC. Residues: CASSQESLPLHEQYF.

Comment on this clone: Additional DNA sequences in this sample encode the identical CDR3. The chain uses TRBV2 and TRBJ1-1, with TRBD1 as a possible D gene (6 bases). V was shortened by 6 bases and J by 2 bases, with 13 bases between the two germline ends. Germline V gives CDR1 SNHLY, CDR2 FYNNEI. This CDR3 is built from 14 residues. The CDR3 protein is CASRVQGSNTEAFF. In DNA, the CDR3 is TGTGCCAGCAGGGTTCAGGGGTCAAACACTGAAGCTTTCTTT.